This T cell receptor (beta chain) stems from a study of tumor-infiltrating lymphocytes in primary liver carcinoma. The wider study: The five patients, who were men and women, ranged in age from 30 to 69 years. Spanning 4.2 to 10 cm, the tumors were T1-T3 N0M0.

TCR beta cDNA was made from around 460 ng total RNA with a constant-region primer. Modified slightly, ARM-PCR produced TCR beta libraries over three nested multiplex PCR rounds. A C-beta reverse primer was combined with TRBV1-TRBV30 forward primers in the first two PCR rounds, and each round had 9 to 10 cycles. TCRdb itself ran the multiplex PCR reads through MiXCR, one entry per CDR3 protein. The data hold some 130,000 distinct CDR3 sequences, with around 70% observed a single time. The CDR3 contains 19 residues. On this clonotype: Its antigen is undetermined. The junction shows a germline mismatch at one end, possibly a read error.

Study findings and constraints: Tumor region pairs shared more overlap than did tumor-adjacent and tumor-blood pairs.

Co-extracting RNA and DNA was done with about 17-31 mg of unsorted bulk tissue as input. Donors were untreated and chronically infected with HBV. Sequencing was done on a sample of tumor-adjacent normal liver tissue. This sequence originates from a woman between 55 and 75 years old with primary liver carcinoma and hepatitis B virus infection. This chain connects TRBV12-3 or TRBV12-4 to TRBJ2-6; D is perhaps TRBD2 (6 bases). In nucleotides, the CDR3 is TGTGCCAGCAGTTGGGACTCCCCAGGGCCAAAGACTGGGGCCAACGTCCTGGCGTTC. Residues: CASSWDSPGPKTGANVLAF.